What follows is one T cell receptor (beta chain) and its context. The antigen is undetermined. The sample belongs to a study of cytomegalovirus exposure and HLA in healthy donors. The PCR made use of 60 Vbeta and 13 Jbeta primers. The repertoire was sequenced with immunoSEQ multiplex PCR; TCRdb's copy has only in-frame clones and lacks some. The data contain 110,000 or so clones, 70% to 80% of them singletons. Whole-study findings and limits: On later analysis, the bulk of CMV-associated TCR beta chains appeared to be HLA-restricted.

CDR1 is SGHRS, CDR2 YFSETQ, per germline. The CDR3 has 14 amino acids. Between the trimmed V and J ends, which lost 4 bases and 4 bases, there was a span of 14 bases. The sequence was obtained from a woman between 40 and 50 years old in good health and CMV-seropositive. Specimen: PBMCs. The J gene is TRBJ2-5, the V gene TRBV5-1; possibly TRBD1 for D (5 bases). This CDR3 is CASSLRVSRETQYF. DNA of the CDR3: TGCGCCAGCAGCCTCAGGGTTTCGCGAGAGACCCAGTACTTC.